This entry is about one T cell receptor beta chain. Its antigen has not been determined. Per-nucleotide qualities are absent, and no much larger clonotype sits a single base away. Library preparation employed the immunoSEQ multiplex PCR assay. As for how the authors treated the data: During preprocessing, nonproductive sequences were removed, as were CDR3s that did not start with C, did not end with F or W, or were shorter than 7 amino acids. Antigen-specific clonotypes were called with the MANAFEST web app, based on expansion relative to reference and other culture wells. A clone was considered positive if the clone showed significant expansion compared with the reference culture in 2 of 3 replicate wells at an FDR below 0.05. To be called positive, a clone also had to show significant expansion compared with every other tandem well and an odds ratio greater than 5. After three terminal residues were trimmed from each end, CDR3 homology was quantified as pairwise Levenshtein distance using the stringdist R package. TCRdb provides this immuneACCESS table in a form limited to in-frame rearrangements. Some clones are lacking; in checked studies, under half of them reflect an unresolved V gene, and why the rest are absent is not known. That table gives V, J and clone size, and the DNA gave D and trimming. The sample yields about 12,000 clones; more than 55% were counted once. 6% to 9.5% of the sample is held by the ten biggest clonotypes.

This record comes from a study of CD4 T cells in relation to SARS-CoV-2 and coronaviruses (dated by TCRdb to 2020 to 2023). With regard to the full study: In the ViraFEST assay, PBMCs were grown with antigen for 10 days, and TCR beta CDR3s were then sequenced to identify antigen-specific clonal expansions. An HIV-1 Nef peptide pool or a no-peptide culture served as the negative reference condition. Using patient-derived lymphoblastoid cell lines, the shared crossreactive spike epitopes were mapped to their HLA restriction. The study assessed, at the TCR clonotype level, memory CD4+ T cell crossreactivity between SARS-CoV-2 and common cold coronavirus spike proteins. Samples from three pre-COVID donors and the naive versus memory experiments were sequenced with the Adaptive Biotechnologies TCR-sequencing kit; other data were Illumina-based. A different TCR-beta assay, based on Illumina, was used to sequence expansion assays from other donors in the study. What the authors observed across the whole study: Because no donor provided both pre-pandemic and post-infection samples, tracing the source of pre-existing responses was limited. Because the crossreactivity analysis focused on spike protein, crossreactivity against other viral proteins was not assessed. Compared with monoreactive clones, crossreactive clones had significantly weaker SARS-CoV-2-driven expansion, a result consistent with antigenic imprinting. Memory CD4+ clonotypes crossrecognizing SARS-CoV-2 and at least one common cold coronavirus spike were found in 60% to 75% of donors. The study was constrained by small numbers of patients and of tested TCRs.

Inclusive of the bounding cysteine and phenylalanine, the CDR3 is 10 residues long. Only the CDR3 part of the read is kept: 30 bases, read in frame from the first base. V was cut back by 10 bases and J by 5 bases, leaving a gap of 9 bases between them. The germline V gene provides CDR1 MGHDK and CDR2 SYGVNS. CD4+ T cells from unexposed donors were collected before the COVID-19 pandemic (2011-2018). The EasySep CD4+ T cell isolation kit was used to isolate CD4+ T cells once the cultures had run for roughly 9 days. As cell numbers permitted, CD4+ T cells from unexposed donors were tested for reactivity to SARS-CoV-2 S and N and to four common cold coronavirus spike pools. PBMCs were cultured at under 2.5 million per well in IMDM supplemented with around 5% human AB serum and around 10 IU/ml IL-2. Half of the culture medium was replaced with fresh IL-2-containing medium on days 3 and 7. Each peptide culture condition was generally run in triplicate replicate wells. The leukapheresis product used for the unexposed donors was purchased from a commercial source. PBMCs were isolated from leukapheresis product or whole blood by Ficoll-Paque PLUS gradient centrifugation. PBMCs were either used fresh in the expansion assay or cryopreserved at -140 degrees C. The QIAamp Micro DNA Kit was used to extract genomic DNA from the CD4+ T cells.

In this chain, TRBV25-1 is recombined with TRBJ2-7, with the identity of the D gene unclear. Input material: CD4+ T cells from PBMCs, cultured in vitro. The receptor was isolated from a human donor in good health. The DNA is TGTGCCACCGGACGGGACGAGCAGTACTTC. This sequence encodes CATGRDEQYF.